This TCR beta chain came from a study of spatial heterogeneity in lung cancer. Overall study findings and caveats: In blood, ubiquitous expanded tumor TCRs appeared more at resection than follow-up.

The CDR3 covers 16 residues. Trimming cost V 0 bases and J 9 bases, with 24 bases left between them. Looked up from germline, CDR1 is DFQATT and CDR2 is SNEGSKA (reference sequence). This sample's time point: sample taken at primary tumor resection. A few counts support this clonotype. Antigen specificity is unknown. TCRdb re-analysed the 5' RACE reads in MiXCR, keeping a single row per CDR3 protein. Altogether tens of thousands of distinct CDR3 sequences are present, roughly 12% being singletons, with the ten largest covering 35% to 50%. This sequence originates from a male donor with early-stage non-small cell lung cancer. The chain joins TRBV20-1 to TRBJ2-7; D is undetermined. The sequences come from PBMCs, collected at surgery. The chain's CDR3 is CSARDEGMKGTTTQYF. The CDR3 DNA reads TGCAGTGCTAGAGATGAAGGGATGAAGGGAACTACGACGCAGTACTTC.